This passage covers 20 T cell receptor beta chains from one sample sequenced in a study of T cell responses to AZD1222 COVID-19 vaccine. Assay used: immunoSEQ multiplex PCR; TCRdb lists only in-frame clones, some missing. Of 60,000 or so clones in the sample, about 79% were seen once. Specimen: peripheral blood, collected on day 0 of AZD1222 vaccination. Receptors originate from an adult in good health.

The genes are TRBV28 and TRBJ2-1, with 9 bases matching TRBD2. The CDR3 has 14 amino acids. The germline V gene has CDR1 MDHEN and CDR2 SYDVKM. V lost 5 bases and J lost 8; bases outside the gene matches: 7. For the CDR3, the DNA is TGTGCCAGCAGTAGTTCTAGCGGGAACTATGAGCAGTTCTTC. Amino acid sequence: CASSSSSGNYEQFF.

This chain uses TRBV10-3 with TRBJ2-1; TRBD1 is a possible D gene (6 bases). Germline V gives CDR1 ENHRY, CDR2 SYGVKD. V dropped 10 bases and J dropped 8 bases, with 21 bases sitting between them. This CDR3 is 14 amino acids long. CDR3 residues: CATHQGGSGDEQFF. The CDR3 region has the DNA TGTGCCACCCACCAGGGTGGGTCAGGGGATGAGCAGTTCTTC.

The chain is built from TRBV28 and TRBJ1-1, with no clear D. The germline gives CDR1 MDHEN, CDR2 SYDVKM. This CDR3 comprises 13 residues. The germline V and J ends were trimmed by 3 bases and 4 bases, with 9 bases remaining between them. CDR3 bases: TGTGCCAGCAGTTTGGGAGGGAGCACTGAAGCTTTCTTT. It is translated as CASSLGGSTEAFF.

The CDR3 nucleotides are TGTGCCAGCAGTTACTATGGGGGCTCTGGGGCCAACGTCCTGACTTTC. This gives the protein CASSYYGGSGANVLTF. The rearrangement uses TRBV6-5 and TRBJ2-6; the D gene could be TRBD1 or TRBD2 (5 bases each). The CDR3 runs to 16 residues. Germline V gives CDR1 MNHEY, CDR2 SVGAGI. V shed 1 base and J shed 0 bases, with 7 bases lying between them.

The chain has TRBV6-1 and TRBJ2-1, with a tentative D call TRBD2 (5 bases). V lost 2 bases to trimming and J lost 6 bases, with 8 bases between them. The CDR3 is 13 amino acids. Germline V gene lookup returns CDR1 MNHNS and CDR2 SASEGT. CDR3 sequence (DNA): TGTGCCAGCAGTGAACTAGCTTTCAATGAGCAGTTCTTC. Its translation is CASSELAFNEQFF.

The chain couples TRBV29-1 to TRBJ2-7; D may be TRBD2 (5 bases). The CDR3 has 12 residues. Trimming took 4 bases from V and 0 from J, leaving 7 bases between them. The germline V gene encodes CDR1 SQVTM and CDR2 ANQGSEA. The CDR3 coding sequence is TGCAGCGTTGTGGACTCCTCCTACGAGCAGTACTTC. Its protein is CSVVDSSYEQYF.

The chain carries TRBV10-3 and TRBJ1-5; D is perhaps TRBD1 (6 bases). Germline lookup yields CDR1 ENHRY and CDR2 SYGVKD. This CDR3 is 14 amino acids long. Trimming pared 4 bases from V and 1 base from J, leaving 8 bases between. CDR3 sequence reads: CAISVDRSNQPQHF. The CDR3 coding sequence is TGTGCCATCAGTGTTGACAGGAGCAATCAGCCCCAGCATTTT.

The chain couples TRBV5-5 to TRBJ2-7, with no clear D. Germline V CDR1 and CDR2: SGHKS, YYEKEE (reference sequence). The CDR3 runs to 13 residues. The V and J ends lost 2 bases and 0 bases respectively, with 6 bases between them. The CDR3 DNA reads TGTGCCAGCAGCTTAAGGAGCTCCTACGAGCAGTACGTC. This translates into CASSLRSSYEQYV.

A remark on this clone: Possible read error: a much larger clone is one base away. The gene calls are TRBV7-9 and TRBJ1-2; the D is unclear. Germline CDR1 and CDR2: SEHNR and FQNEAQ (reference sequence). V lost 4 bases and J lost 2, with 8 bases in between. This CDR3 comprises 13 residues. CDR3 DNA sequence: TGTGCCAGCAGCTCCGGGCAGAACTATGGCTACACCTTC. This translates into CASSSGQNYGYTF.

V usage is TRBV10-3 and J usage is TRBJ2-3; 8 positions match TRBD2. The germline V gene has CDR1 ENHRY and CDR2 SYGVKD. The trim removed 6 bases at V and 4 bases at J, leaving 6 bases unmatched. CDR3 length: 14 amino acids. The chain's CDR3 is CAIRAGTSPDTQYF. DNA of the CDR3: TGTGCCATCAGGGCCGGGACTAGTCCAGATACGCAGTATTTT.

The sample holds one count of this clone. This chain uses TRBV3-1 (or the pseudogene TRBV3-2) with TRBJ2-1; the match to TRBD2 covers 16 bases. V lost 6 bases, J lost 6 bases, and 11 bases stayed unmatched. In germline, CDR1 is LGHDT, CDR2 YNNKEL (reference sequence). The CDR3 has 18 residues. The CDR3 protein is CASSPGGLAGGPGNEQFF. The CDR3, as DNA: TGTGCCAGCAGTCCAGGGGGACTAGCGGGAGGGCCGGGCAATGAGCAGTTCTTC.

As DNA, the CDR3 is TGTGCCAGCAGTTTCCGCGGGAGGTCAAAAGATACGCAGTATTTT. It encodes CASSFRGRSKDTQYF. The chain joins TRBV28 to TRBJ2-3; 8 bases map to TRBD2. CDR3 length: 15 amino acids. Germline lookup yields CDR1 MDHEN and CDR2 SYDVKM. The ends lost 3 bases at V and 5 bases at J; junction bases unmatched: 7.

The rearrangement uses TRBV28 and TRBJ2-7; D might be TRBD2 (5 bases). Trimming took off 8 bases at V and 2 bases at J, with 16 bases between the two ends. The CDR3 sequence is 14 residues long. Germline assignment: CDR1 MDHEN and CDR2 SYDVKM. CDR3 sequence: CASQEERTPYEQYF. CDR3 nucleotide sequence: TGTGCCAGCCAGGAGGAGCGAACCCCCTACGAGCAGTACTTC.

This clone was counted only a few times. The chain has TRBV2 and TRBJ1-1; D is ambiguous. Germline values: CDR1 SNHLY, CDR2 FYNNEI. Trimming removed 4 bases at V and 10 bases at J, with 10 bases between. The length of the CDR3 is 11 residues. CDR3 sequence: CASSGTSGAFF. The CDR3, as DNA: TGTGCCAGCAGTGGGACCTCGGGAGCTTTCTTT.

The chain combines TRBV7-9 with TRBJ2-5; either TRBD1 or TRBD2 may fit D (6 bases each). The CDR3 covers 18 residues. V was clipped by 1 base and J by 2 bases, with 20 bases between them. Per the germline V gene, CDR1 is SEHNR and CDR2 is FQNEAQ (reference sequence). The CDR3 DNA sequence: TGTGCCAGCAGCTTAGGTAGAGTACCGTGGAGGGGGCAAGAGACCCAGTACTTC. This encodes CASSLGRVPWRGQETQYF.

This CDR3 reads CASTRGLQETQYF. The CDR3 DNA is TGCGCCAGCACTCGTGGTCTCCAAGAGACCCAGTACTTC. This rearrangement joins TRBV5-1 to TRBJ2-5; D unresolved. This CDR3 contains 13 residues. The germline gives CDR1 SGHRS, CDR2 YFSETQ. Trimming stripped 6 bases from V and 1 base from J, with 10 bases between.

This clone showed up just a few times. This chain connects TRBV7-8 to TRBJ2-5; D gene ambiguous. Germline V gives CDR1 SGHVS, CDR2 FQNEAQ. The CDR3 extends over 15 amino acids. With 5 bases removed from V and 4 bases from J, the gap between germline ends came to 17 bases. CDR3 bases: TGTGCCAGCAGCCCGCAGTTAATGGCAACAGAGACCCAGTACTTC. It yields the protein CASSPQLMATETQYF.

The genes are TRBV14 and TRBJ2-2; D is tentatively TRBD1 or TRBD2 (6 bases each). The length of the CDR3 is 20 residues. Germline V gene data show CDR1 as SGHDN and CDR2 as FVKESK. Trimming took 1 base from V and 5 from J, leaving 26 bases between them. The CDR3 here is CASSQGGLAGIPPGTGELFF. The CDR3 bases are TGTGCCAGCAGCCAAGGGGGGCTCGCGGGAATCCCTCCGGGGACCGGGGAGCTGTTTTTT.

The chain couples TRBV6-5 to TRBJ1-6; 7 nucleotides line up with TRBD1. This CDR3 has 15 amino acids. Trimming at V came to 0 bases and at J to 9 bases, leaving 5 bases not matched to a gene. Germline CDR1 is MNHEY and CDR2 is SVGAGI. The CDR3 DNA reads as TGTGCCAGCAGTTACTCTTACCAGGGGGGTTCACCCCTCCACTTT. This gives the protein CASSYSYQGGSPLHF.

Concerning this clone itself: One junction end disagrees with the germline gene, perhaps due to a read error. V and J are TRBV7-2 and TRBJ2-4, with TRBD1 matching 10 bases. This CDR3 comprises 15 residues. Germline CDR1 SGHTA, CDR2 FQGNSA. CDR3 amino acids: CASSSLYGTGARPNF. The CDR3 DNA is TGTGCCAGCAGCTCACTTTACGGGACAGGGGCCCGACCCAACTTC.